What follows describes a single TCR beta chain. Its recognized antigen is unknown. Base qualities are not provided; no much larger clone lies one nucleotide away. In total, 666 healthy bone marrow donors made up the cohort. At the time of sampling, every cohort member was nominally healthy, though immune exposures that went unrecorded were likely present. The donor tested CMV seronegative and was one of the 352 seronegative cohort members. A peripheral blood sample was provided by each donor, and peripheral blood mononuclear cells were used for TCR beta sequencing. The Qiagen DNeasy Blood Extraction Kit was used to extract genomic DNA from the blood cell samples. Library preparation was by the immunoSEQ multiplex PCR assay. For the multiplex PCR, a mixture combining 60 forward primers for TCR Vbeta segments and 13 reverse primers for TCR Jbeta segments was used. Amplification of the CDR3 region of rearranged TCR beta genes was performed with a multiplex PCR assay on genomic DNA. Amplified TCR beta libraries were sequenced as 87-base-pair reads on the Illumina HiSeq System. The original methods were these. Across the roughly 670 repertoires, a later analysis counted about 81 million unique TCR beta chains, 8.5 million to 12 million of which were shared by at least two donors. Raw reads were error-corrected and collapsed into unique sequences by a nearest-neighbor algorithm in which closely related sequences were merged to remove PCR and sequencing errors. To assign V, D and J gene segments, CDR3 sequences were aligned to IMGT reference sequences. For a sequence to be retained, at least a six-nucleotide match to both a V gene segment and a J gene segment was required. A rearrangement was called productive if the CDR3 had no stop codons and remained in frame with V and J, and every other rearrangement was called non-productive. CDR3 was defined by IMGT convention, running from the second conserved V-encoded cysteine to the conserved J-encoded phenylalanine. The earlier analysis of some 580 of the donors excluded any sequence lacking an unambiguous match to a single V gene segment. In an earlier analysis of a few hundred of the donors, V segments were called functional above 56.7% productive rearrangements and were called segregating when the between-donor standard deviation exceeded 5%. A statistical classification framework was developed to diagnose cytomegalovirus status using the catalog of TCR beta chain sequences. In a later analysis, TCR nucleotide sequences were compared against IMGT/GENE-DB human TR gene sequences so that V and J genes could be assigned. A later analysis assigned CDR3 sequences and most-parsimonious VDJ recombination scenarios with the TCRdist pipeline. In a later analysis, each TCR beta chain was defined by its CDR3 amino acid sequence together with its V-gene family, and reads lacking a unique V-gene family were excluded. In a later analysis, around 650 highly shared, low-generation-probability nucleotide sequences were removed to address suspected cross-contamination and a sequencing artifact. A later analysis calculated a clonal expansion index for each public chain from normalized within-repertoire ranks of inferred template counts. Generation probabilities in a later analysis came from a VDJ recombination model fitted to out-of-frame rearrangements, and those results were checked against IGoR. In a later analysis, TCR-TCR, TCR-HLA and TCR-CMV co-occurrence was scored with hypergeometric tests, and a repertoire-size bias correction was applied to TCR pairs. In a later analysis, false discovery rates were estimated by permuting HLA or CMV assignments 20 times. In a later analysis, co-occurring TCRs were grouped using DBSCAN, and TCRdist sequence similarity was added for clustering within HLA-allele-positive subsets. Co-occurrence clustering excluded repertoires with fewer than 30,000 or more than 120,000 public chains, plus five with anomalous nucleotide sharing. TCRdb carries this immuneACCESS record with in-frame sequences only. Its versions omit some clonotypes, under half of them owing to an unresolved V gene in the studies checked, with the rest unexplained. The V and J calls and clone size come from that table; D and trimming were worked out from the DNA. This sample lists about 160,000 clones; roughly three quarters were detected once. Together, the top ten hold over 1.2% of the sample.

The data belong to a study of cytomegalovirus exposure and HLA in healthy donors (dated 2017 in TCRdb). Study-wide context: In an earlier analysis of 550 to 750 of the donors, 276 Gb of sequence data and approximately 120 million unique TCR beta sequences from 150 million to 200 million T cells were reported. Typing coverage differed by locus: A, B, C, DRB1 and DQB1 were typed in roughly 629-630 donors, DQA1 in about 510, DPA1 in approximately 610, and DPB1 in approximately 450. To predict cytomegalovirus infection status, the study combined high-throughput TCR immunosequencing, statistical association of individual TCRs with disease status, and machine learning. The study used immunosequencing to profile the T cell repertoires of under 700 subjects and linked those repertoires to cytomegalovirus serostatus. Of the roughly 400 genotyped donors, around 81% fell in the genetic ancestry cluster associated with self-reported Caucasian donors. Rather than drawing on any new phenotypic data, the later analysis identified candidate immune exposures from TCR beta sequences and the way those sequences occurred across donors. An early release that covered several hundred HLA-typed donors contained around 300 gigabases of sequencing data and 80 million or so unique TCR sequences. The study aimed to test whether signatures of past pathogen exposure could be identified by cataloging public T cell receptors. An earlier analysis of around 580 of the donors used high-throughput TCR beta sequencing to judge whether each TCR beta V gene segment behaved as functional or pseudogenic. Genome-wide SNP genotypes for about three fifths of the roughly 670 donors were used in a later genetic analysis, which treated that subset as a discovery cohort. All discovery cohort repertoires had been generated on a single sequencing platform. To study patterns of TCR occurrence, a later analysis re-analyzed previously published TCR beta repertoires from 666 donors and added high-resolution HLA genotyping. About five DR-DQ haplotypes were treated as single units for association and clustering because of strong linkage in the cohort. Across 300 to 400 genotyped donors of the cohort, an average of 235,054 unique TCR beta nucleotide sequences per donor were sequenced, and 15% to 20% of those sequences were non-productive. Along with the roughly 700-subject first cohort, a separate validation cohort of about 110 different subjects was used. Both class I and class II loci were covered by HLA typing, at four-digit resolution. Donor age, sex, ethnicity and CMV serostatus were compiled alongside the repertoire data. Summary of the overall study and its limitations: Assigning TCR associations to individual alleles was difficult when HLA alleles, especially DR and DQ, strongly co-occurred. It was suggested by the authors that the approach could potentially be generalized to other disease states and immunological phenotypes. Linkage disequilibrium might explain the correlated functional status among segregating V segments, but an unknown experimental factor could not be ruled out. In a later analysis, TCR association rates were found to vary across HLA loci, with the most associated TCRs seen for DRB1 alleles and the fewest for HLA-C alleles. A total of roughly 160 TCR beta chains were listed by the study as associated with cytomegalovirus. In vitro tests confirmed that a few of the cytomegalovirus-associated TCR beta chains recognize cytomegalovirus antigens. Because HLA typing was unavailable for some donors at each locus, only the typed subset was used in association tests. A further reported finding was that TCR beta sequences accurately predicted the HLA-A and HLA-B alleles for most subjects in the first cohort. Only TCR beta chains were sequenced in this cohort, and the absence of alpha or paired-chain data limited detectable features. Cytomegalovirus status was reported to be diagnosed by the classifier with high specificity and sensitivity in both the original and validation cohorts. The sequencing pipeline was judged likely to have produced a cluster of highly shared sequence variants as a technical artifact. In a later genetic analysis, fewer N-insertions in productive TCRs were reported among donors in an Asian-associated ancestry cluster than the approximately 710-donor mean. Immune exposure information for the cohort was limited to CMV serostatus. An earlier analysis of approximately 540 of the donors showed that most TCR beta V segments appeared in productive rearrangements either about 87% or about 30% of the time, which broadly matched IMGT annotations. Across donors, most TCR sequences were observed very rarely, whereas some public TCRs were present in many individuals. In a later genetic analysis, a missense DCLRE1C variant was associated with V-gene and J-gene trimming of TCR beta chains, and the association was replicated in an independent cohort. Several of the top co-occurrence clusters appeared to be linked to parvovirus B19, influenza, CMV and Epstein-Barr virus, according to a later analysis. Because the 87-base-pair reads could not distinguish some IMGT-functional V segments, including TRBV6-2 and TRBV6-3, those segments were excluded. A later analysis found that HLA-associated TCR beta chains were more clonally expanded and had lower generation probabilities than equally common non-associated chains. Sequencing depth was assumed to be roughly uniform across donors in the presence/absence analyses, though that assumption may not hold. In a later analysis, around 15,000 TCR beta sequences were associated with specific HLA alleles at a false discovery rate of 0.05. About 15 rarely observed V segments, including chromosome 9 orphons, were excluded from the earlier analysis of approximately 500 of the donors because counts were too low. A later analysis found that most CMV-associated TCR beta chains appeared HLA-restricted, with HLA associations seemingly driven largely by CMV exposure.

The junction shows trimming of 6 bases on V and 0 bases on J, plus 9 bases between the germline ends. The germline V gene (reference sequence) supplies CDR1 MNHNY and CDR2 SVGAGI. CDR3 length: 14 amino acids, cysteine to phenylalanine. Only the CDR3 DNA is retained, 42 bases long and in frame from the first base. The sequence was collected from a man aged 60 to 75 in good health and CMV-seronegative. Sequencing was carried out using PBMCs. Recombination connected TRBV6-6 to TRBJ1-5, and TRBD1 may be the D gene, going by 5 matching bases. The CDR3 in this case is CASRHRNSNQPQHF. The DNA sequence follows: TGTGCCAGCAGACACAGGAATAGCAATCAGCCCCAGCATTTT.